The clone carrying this TCR beta chain was counted a few times. The second PCR ran roughly 6 to 11 cycles with a sample-barcoded 5' primer and J-beta primers. Via MiXCR, TCRdb re-called the 5' RACE reads, giving one row per CDR3 protein. The sample lists 800,000 or so distinct CDR3 sequences; about 25% were seen once. Germline assignment: CDR1 SGHTA and CDR2 FQGNSA. This CDR3 has 16 amino acids. This entry is derived from a study of blood T cells in healthy people across ages. The same sample was also used in a study of T cells of mothers and their children.

Sequenced: blood. The chain combines TRBV7-2 with TRBJ2-5; TRBD2 is a possible D gene (6 bases). Gene TRBJ2-7 matches the end of the DNA better, so the J call may be wrong. The clonotype originates from a boy younger than 18 in good health. DNA for the CDR3: TGTGCCAGCAGCTTATCGGGGACTCCCAGCTCCTACGAGCAGTACTTC. Translation: CASSLSGTPSSYEQYF.